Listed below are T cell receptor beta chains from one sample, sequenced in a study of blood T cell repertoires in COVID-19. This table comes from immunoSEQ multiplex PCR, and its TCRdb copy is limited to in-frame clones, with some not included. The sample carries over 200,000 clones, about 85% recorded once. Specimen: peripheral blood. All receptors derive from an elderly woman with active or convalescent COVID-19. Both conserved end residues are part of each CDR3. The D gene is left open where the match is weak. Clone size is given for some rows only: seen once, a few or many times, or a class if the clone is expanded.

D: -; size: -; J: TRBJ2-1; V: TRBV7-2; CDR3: CASSLFIGGPGEQFF; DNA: TGTGCCAGCAGCTTATTTATTGGCGGCCCCGGGGAGCAGTTCTTC
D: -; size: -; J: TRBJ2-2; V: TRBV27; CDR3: CASSRTPVSGELFF; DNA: TGTGCCAGCAGCCGCACCCCAGTATCCGGGGAGCTGTTTTTT
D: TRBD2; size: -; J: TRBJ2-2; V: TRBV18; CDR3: CASSPRLAGTGELFF; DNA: TGTGCCAGCTCACCACGGCTAGCGGGCACCGGGGAGCTGTTTTTT
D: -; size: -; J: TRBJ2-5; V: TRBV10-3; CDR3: CAISEQGQETQYF; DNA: TGTGCCATCAGTGAACAGGGTCAAGAGACCCAGTACTTC
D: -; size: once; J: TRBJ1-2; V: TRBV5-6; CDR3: CASSLGRNYGYTF; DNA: TGTGCCAGCAGCTTGGGTCGGAACTATGGCTACACCTTC
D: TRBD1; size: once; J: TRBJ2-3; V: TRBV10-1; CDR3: CASSVGRGLADTQYF; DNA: TGCGCCAGCAGTGTTGGAAGGGGGCTCGCAGATACGCAGTATTTT
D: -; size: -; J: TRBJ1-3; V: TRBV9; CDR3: CASSVDSGNTIYF; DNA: TGTGCCAGCAGCGTAGATAGTGGAAACACCATATATTTT
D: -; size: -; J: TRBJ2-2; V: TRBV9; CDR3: CASSAGRVNTGELFF; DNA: TGTGCCAGCAGCGCCGGGAGAGTTAACACCGGGGAGCTGTTTTTT
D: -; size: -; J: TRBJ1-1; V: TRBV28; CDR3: CASSHRGGGNTEAFF; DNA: TGTGCCAGCAGTCACCGGGGCGGGGGTAACACTGAAGCTTTCTTT
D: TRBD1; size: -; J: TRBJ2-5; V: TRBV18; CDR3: CASSPLAGTVQETQYF; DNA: TGTGCCAGCTCACCATTGGCTGGGACAGTCCAAGAGACCCAGTACTTC
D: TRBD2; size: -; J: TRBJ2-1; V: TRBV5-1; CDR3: CASSVLAGARNEQFF; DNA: TGCGCCAGCAGCGTACTAGCGGGAGCTAGGAATGAGCAGTTCTTC
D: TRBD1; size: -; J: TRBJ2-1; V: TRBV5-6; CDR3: CASETTGIYNEQFF; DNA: TGTGCCAGCGAAACGACAGGGATCTACAATGAGCAGTTCTTC
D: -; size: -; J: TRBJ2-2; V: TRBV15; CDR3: CATSIGLEKDTGELFF; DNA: TGTGCCACCAGCATCGGACTCGAGAAAGACACCGGGGAGCTGTTTTTT
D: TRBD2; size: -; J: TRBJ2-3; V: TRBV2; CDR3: CASRQTSHTDTQYF; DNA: TGTGCCAGCAGACAGACTAGCCACACAGATACGCAGTATTTT
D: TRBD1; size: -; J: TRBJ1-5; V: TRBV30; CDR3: CAWTGGSHSNQPQHF; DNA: TGTGCCTGGACAGGGGGTAGTCATAGCAATCAGCCCCAGCATTTT
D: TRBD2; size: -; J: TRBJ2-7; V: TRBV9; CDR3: CASSVGGGGEQYF; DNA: TGTGCCAGCAGCGTAGGTGGCGGGGGCGAGCAGTACTTC
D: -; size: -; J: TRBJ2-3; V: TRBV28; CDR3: CASNEGVADTQYF; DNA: TGTGCCAGCAACGAGGGAGTGGCAGATACGCAGTATTTT
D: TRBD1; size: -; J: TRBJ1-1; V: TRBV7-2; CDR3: CASSLNRGTEAFF; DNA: TGTGCCAGCAGCTTGAACAGGGGGACTGAAGCTTTCTTT
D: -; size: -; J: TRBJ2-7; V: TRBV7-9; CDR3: CASSFSGGQSYEQYF; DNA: TGTGCCAGCAGCTTCTCCGGGGGGCAGTCCTACGAGCAGTACTTC
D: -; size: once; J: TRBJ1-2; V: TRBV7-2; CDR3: CASSLIQGFGYTF; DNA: TGTGCCAGCAGCCTCATACAGGGATTTGGCTACACCTTC
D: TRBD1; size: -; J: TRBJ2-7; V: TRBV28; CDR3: CASSPRTGEPYEQYF; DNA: TGTGCCAGCAGTCCGAGGACAGGGGAGCCCTACGAGCAGTACTTC
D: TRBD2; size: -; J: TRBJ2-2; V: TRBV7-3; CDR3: CASSLGRERVGELFF; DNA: TGTGCCAGCAGCTTAGGGCGGGAGAGGGTCGGGGAGCTGTTTTTT
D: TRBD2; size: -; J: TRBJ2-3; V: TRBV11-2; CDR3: CASSFLSGGTDTQYF; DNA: TGTGCCAGCAGCTTCCTTAGCGGGGGCACAGATACGCAGTATTTT